Following are 30 T cell receptor beta chains from one sample sequenced in a study of cytomegalovirus exposure and HLA in healthy donors. The PCR contained 60 Vbeta and 13 Jbeta primers. Some clones are missing from TCRdb's copy, which holds only in-frame ones; the method was immunoSEQ multiplex PCR. The sample includes over 75,000 clones, around a tenth of them seen just once. Sequenced material: PBMCs. These receptor sequences come from a man aged 50 to 60 in good health and CMV-seropositive.

This clone came up a few times. The chain recombines TRBV6-1 with TRBJ2-7; TRBD1 agrees at 7 bases. V shed 5 bases, J shed 0 bases, and the junction held 1 base outside the gene matches. From germline, CDR1 is MNHNS and CDR2 SASEGT. The CDR3 sequence is 13 residues long. In nucleotides, the CDR3 is TGTGCCAGCAGTCGGACAGGCTCCTACGAGCAGTACTTC. Translated: CASSRTGSYEQYF.

This clone was seen only a few times. The chain employs TRBV2 and TRBJ2-1; D is ambiguous. Trimming pared 6 bases from V and 6 bases from J, leaving 6 bases between. The germline V gene encodes CDR1 SNHLY and CDR2 FYNNEI. This CDR3 has 11 residues. CDR3 in amino acids: CASSGANEQFF. The DNA of the CDR3 is TGTGCCAGCAGCGGAGCCAATGAGCAGTTCTTC. The full variable domain, with the rest looked up from reference TRBV2 and TRBJ2-1, is EPEVTQTPSHQVTQMGQEVILRCVPISNHLYFYWYRQILGQKVEFLVSFYNNEISEKSEIFDDQFSVERPDGSNFTLKIRSTKLEDSAMYFCASSGANEQFFGPGTRLTVL.

This clone came up a few times. J is TRBJ2-2 and V is TRBV29-1, with D unresolved. V lost 6 bases to trimming and J lost 4 bases, with 6 bases between them. The CDR3 is made up of 11 amino acids. Germline CDR1 and CDR2: SQVTM and ANQGSEA. CDR3 nucleotides: TGCAGCGTCCGGTCCACCGGGGAGCTGTTTTTT. Its protein is CSVRSTGELFF.

The chain carries TRBV6-6 and TRBJ2-7, with D hard to call. Trimming pared 4 bases from V and 0 bases from J, leaving 7 bases between. Germline CDR1 reads MNHNY; CDR2 reads SVGAGI (reference sequence). The CDR3 consists of 13 residues. DNA of the CDR3: TGTGCCAGCAGTTCGCCAGACTCCTACGAGCAGTACTTC. Translated: CASSSPDSYEQYF.

This clone was found a few times. V gene TRBV18 combines with J gene TRBJ2-2; TRBD2 agrees at 10 bases. The CDR3 length is 19 residues. The germline V gene has CDR1 KGHSH and CDR2 LQKENI. V shed 3 bases, J shed 4 bases, and the junction held 14 bases outside the gene matches. Here the CDR3 reads CASSPVPAGGQVGTGELFF. The DNA for the CDR3 is TGTGCCAGCTCACCCGTCCCAGCGGGAGGGCAGGTCGGCACCGGGGAGCTGTTTTTT.

This chain links TRBV19 with TRBJ2-1; 7 nucleotides line up with TRBD2. V gave up 4 bases and J gave up 0 bases; unmatched junction bases: 9. Germline V lookup: CDR1 LNHDA, CDR2 SQIVND (reference sequence). The CDR3 is 17 residues long. Written as DNA, the CDR3 is TGTGCCAGTAGTAGAAGGGCTAGCGGACCCTCCTACAATGAGCAGTTCTTC. Translated, it gives CASSRRASGPSYNEQFF.

This chain connects TRBV19 to TRBJ1-5; D is unresolved. This CDR3 comprises 17 residues. Looked up from germline, CDR1 is LNHDA and CDR2 is SQIVND (reference sequence). With 3 bases removed from V and 4 bases from J, the gap between germline ends came to 19 bases. CDR3 sequence: CASSIQTSVGGNQPQHF. In DNA form, the CDR3 reads TGTGCCAGTAGTATTCAGACGTCCGTGGGAGGGAATCAGCCCCAGCATTTT.

This chain uses TRBV6-5 with TRBJ1-1; D might be TRBD1 (5 bases). Trimming removed 8 bases from V and 3 bases from J, with 16 bases in between. The CDR3 is 14 amino acids. Per germline, CDR1 MNHEY and CDR2 SVGAGI. The CDR3 spells CASSWRGSYTEAFF. DNA for the CDR3: TGTGCCAGCTCGTGGAGGGGATCATACACTGAAGCTTTCTTT.

This chain links TRBV5-1 with TRBJ2-2; tentatively, D is TRBD2 (7 bases). Germline CDR1 SGHRS, CDR2 YFSETQ. Trimming took 4 bases from V and 4 from J, leaving 14 bases between them. This CDR3 has 15 residues. As DNA, the CDR3 is TGCGCCAGCAGCGTCTCGGGGGGCATCACCGGGGAGCTGTTTTTT. Protein sequence: CASSVSGGITGELFF.

The rearrangement joins TRBV7-2 to TRBJ2-7, with D perhaps matching TRBD2 (6 bases). CDR1 SGHTA and CDR2 FQGNSA come from the germline V gene. The ends were cut back, 3 bases at V and 1 base at J, with 16 bases in the middle. The CDR3 length is 16 residues. The CDR3: CASSFGRRAASYEQYF. As DNA, the CDR3 is TGTGCCAGCAGCTTCGGAAGGAGGGCAGCTTCCTACGAGCAGTACTTC.

The rearrangement links TRBV7-6 to TRBJ1-1, with 8 bases that match TRBD1. The CDR3 totals 14 residues. After removal of 5 bases from V and 4 bases from J, the junction contained 6 bases not matched to a gene. Germline CDR1 and CDR2: SGHVS and FNYEAQ. The CDR3 region has the DNA TGTGCCAGCAGCAGGGGGACAGGTCTCACTGAAGCTTTCTTT. This gives the protein CASSRGTGLTEAFF.

This chain connects TRBV7-9 to TRBJ1-5, with 9 nucleotides matching TRBD1. There are 15 residues in the CDR3. The junction had 9 bases not matched to a gene; V was cut back by 5 bases and J by 7 bases. Germline V CDR1 and CDR2: SEHNR, FQNEAQ (reference sequence). The CDR3 DNA sequence: TGTGCCAGCAGCGGCGGGACAGGGCTCAACCAGCCCCAGCATTTT. As protein: CASSGGTGLNQPQHF.

This sequence joins TRBV30 and TRBJ1-5; the D is unclear. V was pared by 2 bases and J by 0 bases, with 23 bases between. Germline lookup yields CDR1 GTSNPN and CDR2 SVGIG (reference sequence). The CDR3 length is 19 residues. The CDR3 loop reads CAWSPRTGSNPYSNQPQHF. The DNA of the CDR3 is TGTGCCTGGAGTCCTCGGACGGGATCAAACCCTTATAGCAATCAGCCCCAGCATTTT.

The J gene is TRBJ2-3, the V gene TRBV5-6; 7 nucleotides align to TRBD2. J lost 0 bases, V lost 8 bases, and 9 bases had no gene match. CDR3 size: 15 residues. Germline loops: CDR1 SGHDT, CDR2 YYEEEE. The CDR3 loop reads CASQRLAESTDTQYF. In nucleotides, the CDR3 is TGTGCCAGTCAGCGGCTAGCGGAGAGCACAGATACGCAGTATTTT.

The CDR3: CASSIDGGSNQPQHF. DNA for the CDR3: TGTGCCAGTAGTATAGATGGAGGGAGCAATCAGCCCCAGCATTTT. V is TRBV19 and J is TRBJ1-5; D is unresolved. V lost 0 bases, J lost 1 base, and 7 bases lay in between. The germline V gene has CDR1 LNHDA and CDR2 SQIVND (reference sequence). CDR3 length: 15 residues. Using reference TRBV19 and TRBJ1-5 for the parts outside the CDR3, the full variable domain is DGGITQSPKYLFRKEGQNVTLSCEQNLNHDAMYWYRQDPGQGLRLIYYSQIVNDFQKGDIAEGYSVSREKKESFPLTVTSAQKNPTAFYLCASSIDGGSNQPQHFGDGTRLSIL.

This clone showed up just a few times. Here the CDR3 DNA reads TGTGCCAGCAGTTTATACGGGGGCACTGAAGCTTTCTTT. As protein: CASSLYGGTEAFF. The rearrangement links TRBV28 to TRBJ1-1; perhaps TRBD1 as D (5 bases). This CDR3 spans 13 amino acids. Trimming stripped 1 base from V and 4 bases from J, with 7 bases between. The germline CDR1 and CDR2 sequences are MDHEN and SYDVKM.

The rearrangement uses TRBV2 and TRBJ2-3; D possibly corresponds to TRBD2 (5 bases). The CDR3 length is 13 residues. The V gene's germline CDR1 is SNHLY and CDR2 FYNNEI. Trimming took off 6 bases at V and 1 base at J, with 8 bases between the two ends. CDR3 protein: CASRLDRTDTQYF. The CDR3 DNA reads TGTGCCAGCAGACTAGACCGCACAGATACGCAGTATTTT.

The chain employs TRBV6-6 and TRBJ2-3, with D perhaps matching TRBD2 (5 bases). V was shortened by 6 bases and J by 0 bases, with 13 bases between the two germline ends. Germline CDR1 and CDR2: MNHNY and SVGAGI (reference sequence). The CDR3 loop spans 15 amino acids. The CDR3 is CASRHSGTSTDTQYF. As DNA, the CDR3 is TGTGCCAGCAGACACAGCGGAACTAGCACAGATACGCAGTATTTT.

This clone was recorded a few times. The chain recombines TRBV4-2 with TRBJ2-7; D is uncertain. Germline CDR1 LGHNA, CDR2 YNFKEQ. Trimming stripped 1 base from V and 7 bases from J, with 8 bases between. This CDR3 is 12 amino acids long. CDR3 nucleotide sequence: TGTGCCAGCAGCCAAGTGCGCGAGGAGCAGTACTTC. Residues: CASSQVREEQYF.

This clone was found a few times. Given a much more abundant clone one base away, this may be a read error. The sample has other DNA sequences that encode this CDR3 too. As DNA, the CDR3 is TGCGCCAGCAGCCAAGGAGGGAGCTCCTACAATGAGCAGTTCTTC. Translated, it gives CASSQGGSSYNEQFF. This chain joins TRBV4-3 and TRBJ2-1, with D possibly being TRBD2 (5 bases). The V gene lost 1 base and the J gene lost 0 bases, with 7 bases spanning the gap. CDR1 and CDR2 from the germline V gene are LGHNA and YSLEER. There are 15 residues in the CDR3.

This clone was detected a few times. V is TRBV5-1 and J is TRBJ2-5, with 14 bases that match TRBD2. The ends lost 4 bases at V and 2 bases at J; junction bases unmatched: 7. This CDR3 comprises 17 residues. Looked up from germline, CDR1 is SGHRS and CDR2 is YFSETQ. CDR3 amino acids: CASSGTSGRERQETQYF. The CDR3 bases are TGCGCCAGCAGCGGGACTAGCGGGAGAGAGAGGCAAGAGACCCAGTACTTC.

The V call is TRBV10-3, the J call TRBJ1-1, with 9 nucleotides matching TRBD1. The germline V gene encodes CDR1 ENHRY and CDR2 SYGVKD. J lost 6 bases, V lost 6 bases, and 5 bases had no gene match. CDR3 length: 13 amino acids. This CDR3 reads CAIRTQGAAEAFF. In DNA, the CDR3 is TGTGCCATCAGGACACAGGGGGCAGCTGAAGCTTTCTTT.

The J gene is TRBJ1-1, the V gene TRBV5-1; D remains ambiguous. CDR1 and CDR2 (germline): SGHRS, YFSETQ. The CDR3 runs 15 residues. The ends were cut back, 0 bases at V and 1 base at J, with 10 bases in the middle. As DNA, the CDR3 is TGCGCCAGCAGCTTGGTCGTTTCAGGGAACACTGAAGCTTTCTTT. Amino acids: CASSLVVSGNTEAFF.

This clone has only a few counts. DNA of the CDR3: TGTGCCAGTAGTATATGGCGGGACCCAACGAACACCGGGGAGCTGTTTTTT. Protein: CASSIWRDPTNTGELFF. The V call is TRBV19, the J call TRBJ2-2, with TRBD2 as a possible D gene (6 bases). CDR1 and CDR2 (germline): LNHDA, SQIVND (reference sequence). CDR3 length equals 17 residues. V shed 2 bases and J shed 0 bases, with 13 bases lying between them.

The V call is TRBV5-1, the J call TRBJ2-5; weak D call: TRBD1 (6 bases). Between the trimmed V and J ends, which lost 5 bases and 4 bases, there was a span of 15 bases. The CDR3 totals 14 residues. Germline V CDR1 and CDR2: SGHRS, YFSETQ. The CDR3 sequence: CASSMGRGGETQYF. In nucleotides, the CDR3 is TGCGCCAGCAGTATGGGCAGGGGCGGAGAGACCCAGTACTTC.

J is TRBJ2-7 and V is TRBV28, with D perhaps matching TRBD1 (6 bases). Germline V gives CDR1 MDHEN, CDR2 SYDVKM. V was trimmed by 11 bases and J by 2 bases, leaving 10 bases between them. CDR3 size: 11 residues. Here the CDR3 DNA reads TGTGCCGGCGGACAGCCCTACGAGCAGTACTTC. As protein: CAGGQPYEQYF.

The chain uses TRBV30 and TRBJ2-1; no clear D. With 2 bases removed from V and 2 bases from J, the gap between germline ends came to 10 bases. The germline V gene encodes CDR1 GTSNPN and CDR2 SVGIG (reference sequence). This CDR3 contains 14 residues. CDR3 protein: CAWSLAFPYNEQFF. CDR3 bases: TGTGCCTGGAGTTTGGCTTTCCCCTACAATGAGCAGTTCTTC.

Only a few counts were recorded for this clone. This chain links TRBV6-6 with TRBJ1-2; 9 nucleotides match TRBD1. This CDR3 spans 16 amino acids. Trimming at V came to 3 bases and at J to 6 bases, leaving 11 bases not matched to a gene. Germline V gene data show CDR1 as MNHNY and CDR2 as SVGAGI (reference sequence). CDR3 in DNA: TGTGCCAGCAGTTATAACCCCTGGACAGGGGCAGATGGCTACACCTTC. Translation gives CASSYNPWTGADGYTF.

The chain has TRBV6-5 and TRBJ2-7; 7 nucleotides agree with TRBD2. J lost 7 bases, V lost 7 bases, and 16 bases had no gene match. The germline CDR1 and CDR2 sequences are MNHEY and SVGAGI. The CDR3 sequence is 15 residues long. As DNA, the CDR3 is TGTGCCAGCACCTCGGCGGGAGTAGGTTCGGGAGAGCAGTACTTC. This translates into CASTSAGVGSGEQYF.

V and J are TRBV29-1 and TRBJ2-1, with 9 nucleotides matching TRBD2. CDR1 and CDR2 (germline): SQVTM, ANQGSEA. The CDR3 has 17 amino acids. V shed 4 bases and J 2 bases; nucleotides not matched to a gene: 12. CDR3 sequence (DNA): TGCAGCGTTGCAGGGGGTAGCGGGAGTGCCCCCTACAATGAGCAGTTCTTC. Its translation is CSVAGGSGSAPYNEQFF.